This T cell receptor beta chain was found in a study of T-cell reconstitution after alpha-beta-depleted transplantation in children. General study points: A year post-transplant, T-cell counts and diversity derived mostly from newly produced T cells. Reports say that about two months after transplant, the alpha-beta T cells came out of several hundred graft clones that had expanded.

Using unique molecular identifiers, the investigators prepared the TCRbeta library. TCRdb independently ran MiXCR on the PCR reads; one entry per CDR3 protein. Here the sample spans 440,000 or so distinct CDR3 sequences, over 40% being singletons. V shed 5 bases and J 4 bases; nucleotides not matched to a gene: 8. CDR3 length equals 16 residues. Germline CDR1 is SGHVS and CDR2 is FNYEAQ. Notes on this clonotype: Its antigen remains unidentified.

This sequence originates from a girl between 2 and 10 years old with aplastic anemia, due to receive a stem cell transplant. The sample was PBMCs, taken before TCRalphabeta/CD19-depleted stem cell transplant. This rearrangement joins TRBV7-6 to TRBJ2-5; the match to TRBD2 covers 12 bases. The CDR3 DNA sequence: TGTGCCAGCAGCCCTGGACTAGCGGGGCCAAGAGAGACCCAGTACTTC. Protein product: CASSPGLAGPRETQYF. The entire variable domain, with the rest obtained from reference TRBV7-6 and TRBJ2-5, is as follows: GAGVSQSPRYKVTKRGQDVALRCDPISGHVSLYWYRQALGQGPEFLTYFNYEAQQDKSGLPNDRFSAERPEGSISTLTIQRTEQRDSAMYRCASSPGLAGPRETQYFGPGTRLLVL.